The sequence of this TCR beta chain was determined in a study of shared clonotypes between healthy human individuals (dated by TCRdb to the early 2020s). With respect to the entire study: A couple of women and three men aged 18 to 49 years were included in the cohort. Between about 0.94 and 8.9 billion PBMCs per donor were obtained by leukapheresis. Different laboratories and diverse techniques were used to prepare libraries and sequence TCR repertoires, to increase sequencing depth and limit assay-specific biases. To estimate repertoire size and how much clonotypes are shared between individuals, the study performed deep sequencing of blood TCR repertoires from about five healthy adults. Per donor, three plates each were used for CD4 naive and CD4 memory, two for CD8 naive, and one for CD8 memory.

Using the deep immunoSEQ assay, multiplex PCR amplified TCR CDR3 regions from genomic DNA. Extracted genomic DNA from each cell subset was distributed evenly across all wells of several immunoSEQ 96-well plates, and each plate was treated as a replicate. For sorted subsets, approximately 0.2 ug of genomic DNA, equivalent to 25,000 to 30,000 T cell genomes, went into each replicate PCR. Purified libraries were quantified with a Qubit 3.0 fluorometer, sized on a Bioanalyzer 2100, and re-quantified with the KAPA Library Quantification kit. Each immunoSEQ 96-well plate was sequenced on its own single-read 150-cycle Illumina NextSeq 550 flow cell. The original pipeline was this. Because only junctional sequences without quality scores were contained in the immunoSEQ output, filtering matching that applied to full-length reads could not be performed. Sequences were annotated with PyIR, a Python wrapper for IgBLAST v1.9, and V/J genes and CDR3 were assigned using IMGT germline references. Reads with weak V/J assignments (E-value above 1e-6), missing CDR3, stop codons, out-of-frame junctions, or ambiguous translated residues were removed. V3J clonotypes were defined by identical inferred V gene, J gene, and CDR3 amino acid sequence. To compute the percentage overlap between repertoires, the number of shared unique clonotypes was divided by the size of the smaller repertoire. RTK rarefaction, the Chao1 estimator, and Recon v2.1 estimates of unobserved clonotypes were used to assess repertoire richness. For all TCRbeta clonotypes obtained by the gDNA method from a few donors, generation probabilities were computed with OLGA. Held by TCRdb, this immuneACCESS table contains in-frame sequences only and omits some clones. Under half of the omission traces to an unresolved V gene where checked; the cause of the rest is unknown. Clonal size and the V and J genes are those of that table, whereas D and trimming came from the DNA. The sample data list about 980,000 clones, and more than 75% of these were observed just once. The top ten hold roughly 1.5% of the sample.

A remark on this clone: This receptor's antigen is unknown. There are no base qualities to consult, and no much larger clone falls within one base.

Healthy HIV-negative adults with no recently reported acute infections or vaccinations were included as donors. Every donor was a Caucasian adult living in Nashville, Tennessee, USA. CD4+ T cells were enriched through magnetic negative selection, after which naive cells were positively selected on CD45RA and the remaining negative fraction served as the memory subset. Blood was obtained by leukapheresis, after which PBMCs were separated by Ficoll-Histopaque density gradient centrifugation and cryopreserved in liquid nitrogen vapor phase. Purity and quantity of every magnetically sorted T cell population were checked by analytical flow cytometry. Each sorted fraction had its genomic DNA isolated and then quantified by UV absorbance on a Nanodrop 2000c. Taken from the germline V gene, the CDR1 and CDR2 loops are MNHEY and SVGAGI. At the junction V is shortened by 3 bases and J by 12 bases, with 9 bases in between. The CDR3 has 11 amino acids, counting the end cysteine and phenylalanine. CDR3 DNA is the only sequence kept; it has 33 bases, read in frame from the first base.

Findings and caveats that apply to the study as a whole: Pairwise subsampling indicated that sequencing depth was expected to affect the degree of clonotype sharing among donors. Compared with non-shared clonotypes, clonotypes shared by all four sorted-subset donors had higher generation probabilities. The small number of donors limited the genetic and exposure-history diversity represented. Sharing across several donors was observed for about 5% of naive CD4, under 4% of naive CD8, 2.3% of memory CD4, and roughly 0.4% of memory CD8 clonotypes. Even with the large sequencing depth, rarefaction of the sorted-subset datasets indicated that sequencing was incomplete. Sampling was limited to blood, and TCR repertoires in tissue likely differ from TCR repertoires in blood. Larger estimated clonotype richness was generally found for naive subsets than for memory subsets.

The chain uses TRBV6-5 and TRBJ2-1, with the D gene uncertain. The clonotype comes from a young man in good health. Material: memory CD4+ T cells sorted from blood. The sample's cell subset or site, from its label and the paper: CD45RA-negative fraction. The CDR3 reads as follows: CASSYGKGQFF. The sequenced DNA: TGTGCCAGCAGTTATGGGAAAGGGCAGTTCTTC.